This passage covers 22 T cell receptor beta chains from one sample sequenced in a study of blood T cell repertoires in COVID-19. Only in-frame clones appear in the TCRdb table, and some are missing; sequencing was by immunoSEQ multiplex PCR. Of 140,000 or so clones in the sample, approximately 85% were seen once. The sequenced sample was peripheral blood. The receptors were gathered from a human donor with acute or convalescent COVID-19. The donor label of this sample is uncertain.

The V and J genes are TRBV6-2 or TRBV6-3 and TRBJ2-3; 9 nucleotides line up with TRBD2. The CDR3 has 16 amino acids. Germline V lookup: CDR1 MNHEY, CDR2 SVGEGT. Losses at the gene ends were 4 bases for V and 3 bases for J; bases not matched to a gene: 8. The CDR3 here is CASSSRGGRLTDTQYF. The CDR3 coding sequence is TGTGCCAGCAGTTCGCGGGGGGGCCGGTTGACAGATACGCAGTATTTT.

The V and J genes are TRBV10-3 and TRBJ1-6; D possibly corresponds to TRBD1 (6 bases). V was clipped by 3 bases and J by 3 bases, with 9 bases between them. Germline V lookup: CDR1 ENHRY, CDR2 SYGVKD. CDR3 length: 15 amino acids. The CDR3 bases are TGTGCCATCAGTGATTCAGGGGTCTATAATTCACCCCTCCACTTT. Translating it yields CAISDSGVYNSPLHF.

The chain employs TRBV2 and TRBJ2-1, with a weak D call TRBD2 (5 bases). The CDR3 contains 13 residues. V gave up 9 bases and J gave up 8 bases, with 17 bases separating them. Germline loops: CDR1 SNHLY, CDR2 FYNNEI. In DNA form, the CDR3 reads TGTGCCAGTTCCCGGGAATCCTTCGATGAGCAGTTCTTC. Translated, it gives CASSRESFDEQFF.

Notes on this clone: Other DNA sequences in the same sample also yield this CDR3. The chain uses TRBV6-5 and TRBJ2-3, with 8 bases fitting TRBD1. J gave up 0 bases and V 2 bases, and 1 base lay outside the gene matches. The CDR3 sequence is 15 residues long. CDR1 is MNHEY, CDR2 SVGAGI, per germline. CDR3 sequence: CASSYGQGSTDTQYF. CDR3 sequence (DNA): TGTGCCAGCAGTTACGGACAGGGTAGCACAGATACGCAGTATTTT.

The chain uses TRBV5-6 and TRBJ2-1, with 12 bases matching TRBD2. The CDR3 consists of 16 residues. Unmatched junction bases numbered 6, after V lost 4 bases and J lost 4 bases. CDR1 and CDR2 (germline): SGHDT, YYEEEE. The CDR3 spells CASSPRGLAGYNEQFF. In nucleotides, the CDR3 is TGTGCCAGCAGCCCGAGAGGACTAGCGGGATACAATGAGCAGTTCTTC.

The J gene is TRBJ2-5, the V gene TRBV7-8, with 8 bases that match TRBD1. Trimming at V came to 3 bases and at J to 5 bases, leaving 5 bases not matched to a gene. CDR3 size: 14 residues. CDR1 SGHVS and CDR2 FQNEAQ come from the germline V gene. The CDR3 region is CASSFSGGGETQYF. As DNA, the CDR3 is TGTGCCAGCAGCTTTTCAGGGGGCGGGGAGACCCAGTACTTC.

The J gene is TRBJ1-5, the V gene TRBV3-1 (or the pseudogene TRBV3-2), with 7 positions matching TRBD1. Germline assignment: CDR1 LGHDT and CDR2 YNNKEL (reference sequence). The CDR3 is 17 amino acids. J gave up 4 bases and V 2 bases, and 11 bases lay outside the gene matches. CDR3 sequence reads: CASSQTSGTVNNQPQHF. The CDR3 DNA reads as TGTGCCAGCAGCCAAACTTCCGGGACAGTAAATAATCAGCCCCAGCATTTT.

The V gene is TRBV10-3, the J gene TRBJ1-2; unclear D gene. The V end was cut by 3 bases, the J end by 7 bases, with 9 bases between. The CDR3 length is 12 residues. Germline V gives CDR1 ENHRY, CDR2 SYGVKD. DNA of the CDR3: TGTGCCATCAGTGAACGGGAGAGTGGCTACACCTTC. As protein: CAISERESGYTF.

The chain has TRBV19 and TRBJ1-4, with 7 bases identical to TRBD1. V trimming: 4 bases; J trimming: 6 bases; junction bases outside the gene matches: 2. Germline CDR1 and CDR2: LNHDA and SQIVND (reference sequence). The CDR3 has 13 residues. CDR3 sequence: CASSRQGDEKLFF. CDR3 DNA: TGTGCCAGTAGTAGGCAGGGGGATGAAAAACTGTTTTTT.

The table lists this clone with a count of one. The chain has TRBV2 and TRBJ2-1; a weak D match, TRBD2 (6 bases). The CDR3 covers 13 residues. Looked up from germline, CDR1 is SNHLY and CDR2 is FYNNEI. With 7 bases removed from V and 3 bases from J, the gap between germline ends came to 10 bases. In nucleotides, the CDR3 is TGTGCCAGCATCCCGGGACTCTACAATGAGCAGTTCTTC. Translated: CASIPGLYNEQFF.

The V and J genes are TRBV30 and TRBJ1-2, with 8 bases matching TRBD1. Germline lookup yields CDR1 GTSNPN and CDR2 SVGIG (reference sequence). The CDR3 runs to 15 residues. V shed 3 bases and J 7 bases; nucleotides not matched to a gene: 13. The CDR3: CAWRPLGQGAGGYTF. In nucleotides, the CDR3 is TGTGCCTGGAGACCTCTAGGGCAGGGGGCTGGTGGCTACACCTTC.

The rearrangement joins TRBV5-1 to TRBJ1-1; 9 bases align to TRBD1. The CDR3 extends over 15 amino acids. Germline assignment: CDR1 SGHRS and CDR2 YFSETQ. V lost 2 bases, J lost 6 bases, and 8 bases stayed unmatched. This CDR3 reads CASSFPKTGGSEAFF. The CDR3 coding sequence is TGCGCCAGCAGCTTCCCGAAGACAGGGGGATCTGAAGCTTTCTTT.

This sequence joins TRBV5-1 and TRBJ2-1; no definite D call. CDR3 length: 16 residues. The germline gives CDR1 SGHRS, CDR2 YFSETQ. V was cut by 0 bases and J by 4 bases, with 14 bases left in between. CDR3 nucleotide sequence: TGCGCCAGCAGCTTGGATGGCACATCAGAATACAATGAGCAGTTCTTC. It yields the protein CASSLDGTSEYNEQFF.

The gene calls are TRBV19 and TRBJ2-1; 7 bases fit TRBD1. J was trimmed by 3 bases and V by 6 bases; bases with no gene match: 8. This CDR3 region has 15 residues. Germline V gives CDR1 LNHDA, CDR2 SQIVND (reference sequence). CDR3 in amino acids: CASRKTGDDYNEQFF. As DNA, the CDR3 is TGTGCCAGTAGGAAAACAGGGGATGACTACAATGAGCAGTTCTTC.

This chain links TRBV11-2 with TRBJ2-1; 7 bases are shared with TRBD1. CDR1 and CDR2 from the germline V gene are SGHAT and FQNNGV. This CDR3 has 13 residues. Germline trimming cut 2 bases from V and 9 bases from J; bases unmatched to any gene: 4. The CDR3 protein is CASSLQQGSEQFF. DNA for the CDR3: TGTGCCAGCAGCTTACAACAGGGGTCTGAGCAGTTCTTC.

Relative to its sample, this clone is medium-sized. The chain joins TRBV30 to TRBJ2-1; 9 nucleotides match TRBD2. Per germline, CDR1 GTSNPN and CDR2 SVGIG (reference sequence). This CDR3 spans 15 amino acids. Trimming at V came to 1 base and at J to 3 bases, leaving 4 bases not matched to a gene. CDR3 DNA: TGTGCCTGGAGTGGCCTAGCGGGAAGCTACAATGAGCAGTTCTTC. Translating gives CAWSGLAGSYNEQFF. The whole variable domain, filled in from reference TRBV30 and TRBJ2-1, reads SQTIHQWPATLVQPVGSPLSLECTVEGTSNPNLYWYRQAAGRGLQLLFYSVGIGQISSEVPQNLSASRPQDRQFILSSKKLLLSDSGFYLCAWSGLAGSYNEQFFGPGTRLTVL.

The V and J genes are TRBV28 and TRBJ1-2; 10 bases are a match to TRBD1. The CDR3 loop spans 14 amino acids. V shed 6 bases and J 6 bases; nucleotides not matched to a gene: 7. The V gene's germline CDR1 is MDHEN and CDR2 SYDVKM. Here the CDR3 DNA reads TGTGCCAGCAGCCCTGGGGACAGGGGCCATGGCTACACCTTC. Encoded protein: CASSPGDRGHGYTF.

A few counts support this clone. The chain uses TRBV7-2 and TRBJ2-1; 7 nucleotides agree with TRBD2. This CDR3 region has 14 residues. The V and J ends lost 7 bases and 10 bases, in that order; junction bases with no gene match: 13. Per germline, CDR1 SGHTA and CDR2 FQGNSA. CDR3 nucleotide sequence: TGTGCCAGCACCTCCAGCGGGACCGGATGGGAGCAGTTCTTC. Encoded protein: CASTSSGTGWEQFF.

DNA of the CDR3: TGTGCCAGCAGTTCCCCCGGGGGACTAGCGGGGGCCAATGAGCAGTTCTTC. Protein product: CASSSPGGLAGANEQFF. The gene calls are TRBV6-2 or TRBV6-3 and TRBJ2-1; 14 bases align to TRBD2. The germline gives CDR1 MNHEY, CDR2 SVGEGT. This CDR3 is built from 17 residues. The trim removed 4 bases at V and 6 bases at J, leaving 8 bases unmatched.

The J gene is TRBJ2-3, the V gene TRBV6-5; TRBD1 agrees at 7 bases. CDR1 is MNHEY and CDR2 is SVGAGI in the germline V gene. Germline trimming cut 7 bases from V and 3 bases from J; bases unmatched to any gene: 7. There are 14 residues in the CDR3. CDR3 in DNA: TGTGCCAGCATCAGGGGGAGAGGGACAGATACGCAGTATTTT. Translation: CASIRGRGTDTQYF.

The genes are TRBV3-1 (or the pseudogene TRBV3-2) and TRBJ1-1; TRBD1 is a possible D gene (5 bases). In germline, CDR1 is LGHDT, CDR2 YNNKEL (reference sequence). CDR3 length: 12 residues. Between the trimmed V and J ends, which lost 8 bases and 4 bases, there was a span of 11 bases. The CDR3 DNA is TGTGCCAGCTACGGGGGTGTCACTGAAGCTTTCTTT. Encoded protein: CASYGGVTEAFF.

In its sample, this clone was seen a few times. V is TRBV6-6 and J is TRBJ2-7; 11 bases fit TRBD1. The CDR3 sequence is 15 residues long. V lost 5 bases to trimming and J lost 5 bases; unmatched junction nucleotides: 8. Germline CDR1 is MNHNY and CDR2 is SVGAGI (reference sequence). The CDR3 bases are TGTGCCAGCAGTCCAAGGGACAGGGGGGGTCACGAGCAGTACTTC. It encodes CASSPRDRGGHEQYF.